Listed below are T cell receptor beta chains from one sample, sequenced in a study of early T cells in non-severe SARS-CoV-2 infection. TCRdb processed the 5' RACE reads anew with MiXCR; each CDR3 protein has one entry. The data show under 30,000 distinct CDR3 sequences, around 5.1% seen once. Sequenced: whole blood. The receptors originated from an adult who was a healthcare worker with PCR-confirmed SARS-CoV-2 infection or an uninfected control (not recorded which). Both conserved end residues are part of each CDR3. D genes are given only for firm matches. Size values are once, few and many counts, or a class for expanded clones, and some rows have none.

CDR3 protein	CDR3 DNA	J gene	clone size	V gene	D gene
CASSRENRVLTNEKLFF	TGCGCCAGCAGCCGCGAAAACAGGGTCCTGACTAATGAAAAACTGTTTTTT	TRBJ1-4	many	TRBV4-1	.
CASSMGDRGQGPYNEQFF	TGTGCCAGTAGTATGGGAGACAGGGGGCAAGGGCCCTACAATGAGCAGTTCTTC	TRBJ2-1	few	TRBV19	TRBD1
CSARVYGNAEAFF	TGCAGTGCTAGAGTCTATGGGAACGCTGAAGCTTTCTTT	TRBJ1-1	.	TRBV20-1	.
CASSPRPGDRGYNEQFF	TGCGCCAGCAGCCCCAGGCCAGGGGACAGGGGTTACAATGAGCAGTTCTTC	TRBJ2-1	.	TRBV5-1	TRBD1
CASSLTGGTTYNEQFF	TGTGCCAGCAGCTTGACGGGAGGGACTACATACAATGAGCAGTTCTTC	TRBJ2-1	few	TRBV7-2	TRBD2
CASSSGQGLRDTQYF	TGTGCCAGCAGCTCGGGACAGGGTTTACGAGATACGCAGTATTTT	TRBJ2-3	.	TRBV5-6	TRBD1
CSAKKGVNTEAFF	TGCAGTGCTAAGAAGGGTGTTAACACTGAAGCTTTCTTT	TRBJ1-1	few	TRBV20-1	.
CSATRAYEQYF	TGCAGTGCTACCCGGGCCTACGAGCAGTACTTC	TRBJ2-7	.	TRBV20-1	.
CASSSPNRDTTYEQYF	TGTGCCAGCAGCTCCCCCAACCGGGACACGACCTACGAGCAGTACTTC	TRBJ2-7	.	TRBV7-9	.
CATLGGLARQGKTNSPLHF	TGTGCCACCCTGGGGGGCCTGGCCCGACAGGGGAAAACAAATTCACCCCTCCACTTT	TRBJ1-6	many	TRBV7-9	TRBD1